This T cell receptor (beta chain) originates from a study of shared clonotypes between healthy human individuals. Study as a whole: A couple of women and a few men aged 18 to 49 served as donors.

General study findings and limits: Naive subsets generally exceeded memory subsets in estimated richness.

Worth noting for this clone: Its antigen remains unidentified.

CDR1 and CDR2 (germline): GTSNPN, SVGIG (reference sequence). There are 13 residues in the CDR3. V lost 1 base to trimming and J lost 1 base, with 7 bases between them. CD45RO-negative, CCR7-positively selected cells formed the naive CD8 fraction, excluding terminally differentiated effector memory CD45RA+ cells. At deep level, the assay was performed. This table comes from immunoSEQ multiplex PCR, and its TCRdb copy is limited to in-frame clones, with some not included. The sample includes some 2.1 million clones, roughly 94% of them seen just once. The specimen was naive CD8+ T cells sorted from blood. The chain combines TRBV30 with TRBJ1-1; unclear D gene. The receptor's source is a man aged 18 to 30 in good health. The DNA for the CDR3 is TGTGCCTGGAGTGAACGCCGGAACACTGAAGCTTTCTTT. Its protein product is CAWSERRNTEAFF. Drawing the rest from reference TRBV30 and TRBJ1-1, the complete variable domain is SQTIHQWPATLVQPVGSPLSLECTVEGTSNPNLYWYRQAAGRGLQLLFYSVGIGQISSEVPQNLSASRPQDRQFILSSKKLLLSDSGFYLCAWSERRNTEAFFGQGTRLTVV.